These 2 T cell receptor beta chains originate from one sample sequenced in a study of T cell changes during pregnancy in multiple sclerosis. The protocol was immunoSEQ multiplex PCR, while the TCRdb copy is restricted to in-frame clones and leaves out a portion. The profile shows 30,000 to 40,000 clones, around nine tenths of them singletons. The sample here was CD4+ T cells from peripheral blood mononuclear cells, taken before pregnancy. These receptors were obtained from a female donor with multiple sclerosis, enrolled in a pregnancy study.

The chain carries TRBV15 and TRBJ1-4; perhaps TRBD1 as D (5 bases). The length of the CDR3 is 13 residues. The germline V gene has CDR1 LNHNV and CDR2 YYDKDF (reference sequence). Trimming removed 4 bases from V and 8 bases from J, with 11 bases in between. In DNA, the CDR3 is TGTGCCACCAGCAAGCAGGGAATCGAAAAACTGTTTTTT. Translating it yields CATSKQGIEKLFF.

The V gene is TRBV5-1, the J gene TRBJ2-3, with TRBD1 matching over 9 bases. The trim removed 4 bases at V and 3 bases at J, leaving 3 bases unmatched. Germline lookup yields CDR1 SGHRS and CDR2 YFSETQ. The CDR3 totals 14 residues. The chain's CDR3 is CASSPDRGTDTQYF. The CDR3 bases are TGCGCCAGCAGCCCGGACAGGGGAACAGATACGCAGTATTTT.